The source of this T cell receptor (beta chain) is a study of blood T cell repertoires in COVID-19. At the level of the study: Samples came from the United States, Italy and Spain, spanning acute and convalescent COVID-19. The analysed material was cDNA or gDNA that came from T cells, B-cell-depleted T cells, or PBMCs.

Using immunoSEQ multiplex PCR, the repertoire was profiled, and TCRdb retains in-frame clones only, with some absent. In the table there are approximately 150,000 clones, approximately 90% of which are singletons. Sequencing input: peripheral blood. The source is a man aged 45-65 years who had recovered from COVID-19.

The CDR3 nucleotides read TGTGCCAGCAGTGATTCGGTCTGGGGACTAGCGACCTACGAGCAGTACTTC. Its translation is CASSDSVWGLATYEQYF. The chain is built from TRBV6-1 and TRBJ2-7; 10 bases line up with TRBD2. The germline V gene has CDR1 MNHNS and CDR2 SASEGT. The trim removed 3 bases at V and 2 bases at J, leaving 10 bases unmatched. The CDR3 spans 17 residues.